Following are 29 T cell receptor beta chains from one sample sequenced in a study of T-cell memory formation after mild COVID-19. A single record per CDR3 protein comes from TCRdb applying MiXCR to the 5' RACE reads. The profile shows just over 150,000 distinct CDR3 sequences, around a third of them singletons. The sample was PBMCs or a T cell subset sorted from them (not recorded which). These receptors all stem from an adult woman who had mild COVID-19 (a few samples of this study predate the infection). Cell type and time point are not known.

This clonotype was counted a few times. A read error may account for a junction end that differs from germline. The V and J genes are TRBV24-1 and TRBJ2-7; the D gene is possibly TRBD2 (5 bases). Germline CDR1 is KGHDR and CDR2 is SFDVKD. The CDR3 sequence is 9 residues long. CDR3 loop: CATIWTQPF. The CDR3 DNA follows: TGTGCCACCATTTGGACTCAGCCCTTC.

The V and J genes are TRBV15 and TRBJ1-1, with 7 bases lining up with TRBD1. Germline V gene sequence: CDR1 LNHNV, CDR2 YYDKDF (reference sequence). The V gene end was trimmed by 0 bases and the J gene end by 7 bases; junction bases not matched to a gene: 8. This CDR3 region has 15 residues. The CDR3 bases are TGTGCCACCAGCAGAGATGGAGACAGGGCGAGTGAAGCTTTCTTT. Its translation: CATSRDGDRASEAFF.

This chain connects TRBV13 to TRBJ2-3; perhaps TRBD1 as D (5 bases). CDR3 length: 13 residues. V gave up 8 bases and J gave up 4 bases, with 13 bases separating them. CDR1 and CDR2 from the germline V gene are PRHDT and FYEKMQ (reference sequence). CDR3 in amino acids: CASGVGPADTQYF. CDR3 in DNA: TGTGCCAGCGGGGTGGGGCCCGCAGATACGCAGTATTTT.

The sample holds a few counts of this clonotype. The chain has TRBV15 and TRBJ2-5; TRBD2 aligns across 11 bases. Germline CDR1 reads LNHNV; CDR2 reads YYDKDF (reference sequence). With V trimmed by 0 bases and J by 2 bases, 2 bases remained unmatched. The CDR3 extends over 16 amino acids. The CDR3 loop reads CATSRDLAGGQETQYF. DNA of the CDR3: TGTGCCACCAGCAGAGATCTAGCGGGAGGACAAGAGACCCAGTACTTC.

The chain recombines TRBV5-5 with TRBJ2-1; TRBD1 is a possible D gene (5 bases). The germline V gene encodes CDR1 SGHKS and CDR2 YYEKEE (reference sequence). The CDR3 has 12 amino acids. V shed 1 base and J shed 14 bases, with 13 bases lying between them. CDR3 residues: CASSLSGQSEFF. Written as DNA, the CDR3 is TGTGCCAGCAGCTTGTCAGGGCAGTCCGAGTTCTTC.

The rearrangement links TRBV7-6 to TRBJ2-3; tentative D call: TRBD1 (5 bases). Germline CDR1 reads SGHVS; CDR2 reads FNYEAQ. The CDR3 runs to 13 residues. Between the trimmed V and J ends, which lost 1 base and 4 bases, there was a span of 6 bases. The CDR3 DNA follows: TGTGCCAGCAGCTTAGAGACAGCAGATACGCAGTATTTT. Its protein product is CASSLETADTQYF.

V usage is TRBV20-1 and J usage is TRBJ2-3, with a possible D match to TRBD1 (6 bases). Trimming pared 3 bases from V and 2 bases from J, leaving 15 bases between. CDR3 length: 15 residues. The germline V gene has CDR1 DFQATT and CDR2 SNEGSKA (reference sequence). The chain's CDR3 is CSASPGQTSTDTQYF. In nucleotides, the CDR3 is TGCAGTGCTAGCCCCGGACAGACGTCCACAGATACGCAGTATTTT.

The gene calls are TRBV12-3 or TRBV12-4 and TRBJ2-7; no clear D. Between the trimmed V and J ends, which lost 3 bases and 3 bases, there was a span of 6 bases. The CDR3 has 12 residues. The CDR3, as DNA: TGTGCCAGCAGTTTTTCGGGCTACGAGCAGTACTTC. This gives the protein CASSFSGYEQYF.

The rearrangement joins TRBV4-2 to TRBJ2-3, with 10 bases that match TRBD2. The CDR3 runs 17 residues. Germline V lookup: CDR1 LGHNA, CDR2 YNFKEQ. The V and J ends lost 0 bases and 4 bases, in that order; junction bases with no gene match: 7. Written as DNA, the CDR3 is TGTGCCAGCAGCCAAGACGTGTCTAGCGGGGGTGCAGATACGCAGTATTTT. Protein product: CASSQDVSSGGADTQYF.

The chain recombines TRBV5-6 with TRBJ2-7; D is unresolved. With 3 bases removed from V and 3 bases from J, the gap between germline ends came to 19 bases. CDR3 length: 16 amino acids. CDR1 and CDR2 (germline): SGHDT, YYEEEE. CDR3 in amino acids: CASSYQTRPALYEQYF. The DNA of the CDR3 is TGTGCCAGCAGCTACCAGACTCGCCCAGCACTCTACGAGCAGTACTTC. Full variable domain (rest looked up from reference TRBV5-6 and TRBJ2-7): DAGVTQSPTHLIKTRGQQVTLRCSPKSGHDTVSWYQQALGQGPQFIFQYYEEEERQRGNFPDRFSGHQFPNYSSELNVNALLLGDSALYLCASSYQTRPALYEQYFGPGTRLTVT.

The CDR3 is CASSHSRHEQFF. In nucleotides, the CDR3 is TGTGCCAGCTCACACTCGAGGCATGAGCAGTTCTTC. The V gene is TRBV11-2, the J gene TRBJ2-1; D is unresolved. The CDR3 spans 12 residues. V was shortened by 8 bases and J by 8 bases, with 13 bases between the two germline ends. Looked up from germline, CDR1 is SGHAT and CDR2 is FQNNGV.

The chain combines TRBV5-1 with TRBJ2-3, with a tentative D call TRBD1 (6 bases). V dropped 4 bases and J dropped 6 bases, with 12 bases sitting between them. Germline V gives CDR1 SGHRS, CDR2 YFSETQ. CDR3 length equals 13 residues. CDR3 nucleotide sequence: TGCGCCAGCAGCGCGCAGGGGCGTGATACGCAGTATTTT. Protein product: CASSAQGRDTQYF.

The J gene is TRBJ2-3, the V gene TRBV7-9; D is perhaps TRBD1 (6 bases). Germline V gene lookup returns CDR1 SEHNR and CDR2 FQNEAQ (reference sequence). Trimming shortened V by 2 bases and J by 7 bases, and 13 bases separated the two germline ends. CDR3 length equals 14 residues. DNA for the CDR3: TGTGCCAGCAGCTTACAGGGGAATACGAATACGCAGTATTTT. Its translation: CASSLQGNTNTQYF.

This clonotype was counted only a few times. The chain employs TRBV27 and TRBJ2-3, with D tentatively TRBD1 (5 bases). V was cut by 0 bases and J by 2 bases, with 12 bases left in between. Per germline, CDR1 MNHEY and CDR2 SMNVEV (reference sequence). CDR3 length equals 16 residues. The CDR3 here is CASSLSAGLITDTQYF. CDR3 coding DNA: TGTGCCAGCAGTTTATCGGCAGGGTTAATCACAGATACGCAGTATTTT.

The chain carries TRBV5-6 and TRBJ2-5; TRBD1 matches 8 bases. V lost 4 bases to trimming and J lost 5 bases; unmatched junction nucleotides: 10. Germline V gene sequence: CDR1 SGHDT, CDR2 YYEEEE. The CDR3 consists of 15 residues. CDR3 bases: TGTGCCAGCAGCCCGAGGACAGGGTTCGGGGAGACCCAGTACTTC. Translated, it gives CASSPRTGFGETQYF.

V usage is TRBV12-3 or TRBV12-4 and J usage is TRBJ2-2; 10 bases align to TRBD2. CDR3 length: 16 residues. J gave up 8 bases and V 5 bases, and 11 bases lay outside the gene matches. CDR3 in amino acids: CASSTGLAALGGELFF. CDR3 bases: TGTGCCAGCAGTACTGGACTAGCGGCCCTAGGGGGGGAGCTGTTTTTT.

V usage is TRBV7-6 and J usage is TRBJ1-1; 7 positions match TRBD1. In germline, CDR1 is SGHVS, CDR2 FNYEAQ. V lost 5 bases and J lost 1; bases outside the gene matches: 4. The length of the CDR3 is 14 residues. CDR3 bases: TGTGCCAGCAGCGCCAGACAGGGGAACACTGAAGCTTTCTTT. Translating gives CASSARQGNTEAFF.

The chain couples TRBV12-3 or TRBV12-4 to TRBJ2-5; 10 nucleotides match TRBD2. The junction had 5 bases not matched to a gene; V was cut back by 2 bases and J by 5 bases. The CDR3 is 15 amino acids. The CDR3 region has the DNA TGTGCCAGCAGTTTAATCGAAGCGGGAGGGGAGACCCAGTACTTC. Translated, it gives CASSLIEAGGETQYF.

This clonotype was detected only a few times. This chain links TRBV29-1 with TRBJ2-7; D gene uncertain. From germline, CDR1 is SQVTM and CDR2 ANQGSEA. CDR3 size: 13 residues. The germline V and J ends were trimmed by 5 bases and 0 bases, with 11 bases remaining between them. As DNA, the CDR3 is TGCAGCGTTCTGTCTACTATCTCCTACGAGCAGTACTTC. Amino acid sequence: CSVLSTISYEQYF.

This chain uses TRBV7-8 with TRBJ2-7, with D perhaps matching TRBD2 (5 bases). The V gene's germline CDR1 is SGHVS and CDR2 FQNEAQ. The CDR3 loop spans 13 amino acids. Trimming left V 4 bases short and J 5 bases short, with 12 bases between. Here the CDR3 reads CASSSGVTDEQYF. In DNA form, the CDR3 reads TGTGCCAGCAGCTCCGGGGTGACGGACGAGCAGTACTTC.

This clonotype appeared many times. The chain combines TRBV5-1 with TRBJ2-3; D not resolved. The CDR3 has 11 residues. The germline V gene has CDR1 SGHRS and CDR2 YFSETQ. Trimming removed 0 bases from V and 5 bases from J, with 1 base in between. CDR3 sequence reads: CASSLEDTQYF. In DNA, the CDR3 is TGCGCCAGCAGCTTGGAAGATACGCAGTATTTT.

The CDR3 region is CAWSVTGGGYGYTF. The CDR3, as DNA: TGTGCCTGGAGTGTCACAGGGGGCGGCTATGGCTACACCTTC. The V and J genes are TRBV30 and TRBJ1-2, with 9 positions matching TRBD1. The CDR3 consists of 14 residues. Germline V lookup: CDR1 GTSNPN, CDR2 SVGIG (reference sequence). V shed 0 bases, J shed 4 bases, and the junction held 3 bases outside the gene matches.

The chain employs TRBV5-6 and TRBJ2-5; 8 positions agree with TRBD1. The CDR3 runs 16 residues. Trimming at V came to 4 bases and at J to 3 bases, leaving 11 bases not matched to a gene. Per germline, CDR1 SGHDT and CDR2 YYEEEE. The DNA for the CDR3 is TGTGCCAGCAGCATCGGACAGGGTTGGGGAGAAGAGACCCAGTACTTC. Amino acids: CASSIGQGWGEETQYF.

This clonotype was seen only a few times. The V call is TRBV12-3 or TRBV12-4, the J call TRBJ1-6; TRBD1 might be the D (6 bases). V was pared by 6 bases and J by 10 bases, with 19 bases between. The CDR3 has 15 amino acids. This chain's CDR3 is CASSSSVGGLSPLHF. The DNA for the CDR3 is TGTGCCAGCAGCTCCTCAGTAGGGGGGCTATCACCCCTCCACTTT.

The gene calls are TRBV12-3 or TRBV12-4 and TRBJ2-6; D perhaps matches TRBD2 (6 bases). The ends were cut back, 3 bases at V and 0 bases at J, with 18 bases in the middle. This CDR3 is 19 amino acids long. CDR3 protein: CASSFSRLALSSGANVLTF. The DNA for the CDR3 is TGTGCCAGCAGTTTCAGTCGGCTAGCGTTGAGCTCTGGGGCCAACGTCCTGACTTTC.

This clonotype has a count of ten or more. The chain is built from TRBV7-6 and TRBJ2-7; D uncertain. Trimming cost V 4 bases and J 1 base, with 11 bases left between them. The CDR3 is 14 residues long. CDR1 is SGHVS and CDR2 is FNYEAQ in the germline V gene. The CDR3 nucleotides read TGTGCCAGCAGCTCCGCCCAGCATTCCTACGAGCAGTACTTC. Amino acids: CASSSAQHSYEQYF.

This clonotype was observed a handful of times. This rearrangement joins TRBV20-1 to TRBJ2-1; D is ambiguous. The CDR3 is 16 amino acids. The V gene lost 1 base and the J gene lost 3 bases, with 16 bases spanning the gap. CDR1 DFQATT and CDR2 SNEGSKA come from the germline V gene (reference sequence). The CDR3 here is CSARAPPAESYNEQFF. The CDR3 DNA reads TGCAGTGCTAGAGCACCCCCGGCGGAGAGCTACAATGAGCAGTTCTTC.

This sequence joins TRBV20-1 and TRBJ1-6; D remains unclear. V lost 3 bases and J lost 7, with 13 bases in between. CDR3 length equals 14 residues. Germline V gene lookup returns CDR1 DFQATT and CDR2 SNEGSKA (reference sequence). CDR3 sequence (DNA): TGCAGTGCTAGTGTTCATACTCCAAATTCACCCCTCCACTTT. This gives the protein CSASVHTPNSPLHF.

The chain uses TRBV20-1 and TRBJ1-2, with TRBD1 matching over 7 bases. V lost 0 bases, J lost 4 bases, and 5 bases stayed unmatched. CDR3 length: 14 amino acids. Looked up from germline, CDR1 is DFQATT and CDR2 is SNEGSKA (reference sequence). CDR3 region: CSARDPGQTYGYTF. DNA of the CDR3: TGCAGTGCTAGAGATCCGGGACAGACCTATGGCTACACCTTC.